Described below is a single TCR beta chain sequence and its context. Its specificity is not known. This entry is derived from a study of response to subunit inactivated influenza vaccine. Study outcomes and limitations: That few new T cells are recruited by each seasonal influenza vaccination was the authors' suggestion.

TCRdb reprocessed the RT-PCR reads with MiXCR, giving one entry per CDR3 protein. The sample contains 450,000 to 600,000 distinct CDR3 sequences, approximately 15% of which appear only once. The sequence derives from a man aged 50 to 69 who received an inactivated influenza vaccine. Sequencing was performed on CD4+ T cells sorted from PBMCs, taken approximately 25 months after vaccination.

The CDR3 DNA follows: TGTGCCAGCAGCTTACACCGCAGGGAGTTAAACACTGAAGCTTTCTTT. This translates into CASSLHRRELNTEAFF. The rearrangement links TRBV7-8 to TRBJ1-1; D may be TRBD1 (5 bases). V was shortened by 2 bases and J by 2 bases, with 15 bases between the two germline ends. This CDR3 comprises 16 residues. Germline V lookup: CDR1 SGHVS, CDR2 FQNEAQ.